The rows below give T cell receptor beta chains drawn from one sample of a study of PD-1 and CTLA-4 blockade in melanoma. The assay was immunoSEQ multiplex PCR, and TCRdb's table has in-frame clones only and misses some. The sample carries around 31,000 clones, about nine tenths recorded once. This specimen was CD8+ T cells from peripheral blood, taken from a patient given anti-PD-1 treatment. The receptors derive from a human donor with melanoma. CDR3s include the opening cysteine and the closing phenylalanine or tryptophan. A D gene is named only where the DNA matches it firmly. Clone size, where shown, is once, few, many, or a class for clones that have expanded.

j_call clone_size v_call d_call cdr3_aa cdr3_nt
TRBJ2-3 . TRBV30 TRBD2 CAWTSGGAGTDTQYF TGTGCCTGGACTAGCGGGGGGGCAGGGACAGATACGCAGTATTTT
TRBJ2-3 . TRBV28 TRBD2 CASSSPLAGATDTQYF TGTGCCAGCAGTTCCCCACTAGCGGGGGCCACAGATACGCAGTATTTT
TRBJ1-6 . TRBV5-1 . CASSLGGWWYNSPLHF TGCGCCAGCAGCTTGGGGGGGTGGTGGTATAATTCACCCCTCCACTTT
TRBJ1-2 . TRBV5-4 . CASSPTSTGNYGYTF TGTGCCAGCAGCCCCACATCGACAGGCAACTATGGCTACACCTTC
TRBJ1-1 . TRBV27 . CATKVGSGGTEAFF TGTGCCACCAAGGTTGGATCCGGGGGGACTGAAGCTTTCTTT
TRBJ2-1 . TRBV20-1 . CSARDMDEQFF TGCAGTGCTAGAGATATGGATGAGCAGTTCTTC
TRBJ2-1 . TRBV6-5 . CASSTSWTNNEQFF TGTGCCAGCAGTACCTCGTGGACAAATAATGAGCAGTTCTTC
TRBJ1-1 . TRBV19 . CASIPGGGKAFF TGTGCCAGTATTCCTGGGGGGGGGAAAGCTTTCTTT
TRBJ1-5 . TRBV19 . CASSIGGLNQPQHF TGTGCCAGTAGTATCGGAGGGCTCAATCAGCCCCAGCATTTT
TRBJ2-2 . TRBV2 . CASSGRQGGTGELFF TGTGCCAGCAGTGGGAGACAGGGAGGCACCGGGGAGCTGTTTTTT
TRBJ1-2 few TRBV4-1 . CASSGRGLTNYGYTF TGCGCCAGCAGCGGACGAGGTCTGACTAACTATGGCTACACCTTC
TRBJ2-2 once TRBV2 . CASSRARNTGELFF TGTGCCAGCAGTAGGGCACGCAACACCGGGGAGCTGTTTTTT
TRBJ2-7 . TRBV13 . CASSAARSLDYEQYF TGTGCCAGCAGCGCCGCGAGGAGCCTTGACTACGAGCAGTACTTC
TRBJ1-1 . TRBV5-8 TRBD1 CASSLAGGRSGTEAFF TGTGCCAGCAGCTTGGCAGGGGGCAGAAGTGGCACTGAAGCTTTCTTT
TRBJ2-7 . TRBV7-9 . CASSLVEGDYAYEQYF TGTGCCAGCAGCTTAGTGGAGGGGGACTACGCCTACGAGCAGTACTTC
TRBJ1-2 . TRBV9 TRBD1 CASTGGGRGGGYTF TGTGCCAGCACCGGAGGGGGCAGGGGAGGAGGCTACACCTTC
TRBJ2-3 once TRBV19 . CASSNGQITDTQYF TGTGCCAGTAGTAATGGACAGATCACAGATACGCAGTATTTT
TRBJ2-7 once TRBV2 . CASSGVRVTYEQYF TGTGCCAGCAGTGGGGTCCGAGTAACCTACGAGCAGTACTTC
TRBJ2-1 . TRBV6-1 . CASSEAWMGLYNEQFF TGTGCCAGCAGTGAAGCGTGGATGGGACTCTACAATGAGCAGTTCTTC
TRBJ1-1 once TRBV20-1 . CSAPYHTEAFF TGCAGTGCTCCGTACCACACTGAAGCTTTCTTT
TRBJ1-5 . TRBV4-1 . CASSQVGDSNQPQHF TGCGCCAGCAGCCAGGTAGGGGATAGCAATCAGCCCCAGCATTTT
TRBJ2-1 . TRBV14 . CASNPGRKGEQFF TGTGCCAGCAATCCAGGGAGGAAGGGCGAGCAGTTCTTC
TRBJ2-3 . TRBV4-3 TRBD2 CASSQDIAGQGTDTQYF TGCGCCAGCAGCCAAGATATAGCGGGCCAGGGCACAGATACGCAGTATTTT
TRBJ1-3 . TRBV7-6 . CASSLALGANTIYF TGTGCCAGCAGCTTAGCCCTAGGCGCAAACACCATATATTTT
TRBJ2-7 . TRBV19 TRBD2 CASSIGLAGEASYEQYF TGTGCCAGTAGTATCGGACTAGCGGGGGAGGCGTCCTACGAGCAGTACTTC
TRBJ2-5 once TRBV9 . CASSRQGETQYF TGTGCCAGCAGCAGGCAAGGGGAGACCCAGTACTTC
TRBJ1-6 . TRBV13 . CASSLTLGSPLHF TGTGCCAGCAGCTTAACATTAGGTTCACCCCTCCACTTT
TRBJ2-7 . TRBV7-9 TRBD1 CASSPRQGVSSYEQYF TGTGCCAGCAGCCCCAGACAGGGCGTAAGCTCCTACGAGCAGTACTTC
TRBJ2-5 . TRBV5-1 . CASSPQLGLAADQETQYF TGCGCCAGCAGCCCGCAGCTGGGACTTGCGGCTGACCAAGAGACCCAGTACTTC
TRBJ2-7 . TRBV9 . CASSPSGGGPSYEQYF TGTGCCAGCAGCCCGAGCGGCGGGGGCCCCTCCTACGAGCAGTACTTC
TRBJ2-7 . TRBV5-6 . CASSGTGYEQYF TGTGCCAGCAGCGGGACGGGTTACGAGCAGTACTTC
TRBJ1-5 few TRBV5-1 . CASSIGPSNQPQHF TGCGCCAGCAGCATTGGCCCCAGCAATCAGCCCCAGCATTTT
TRBJ2-7 . TRBV27 TRBD2 CASSFSGEVSYEQYF TGTGCCAGCAGTTTTAGCGGGGAGGTCTCCTACGAGCAGTACTTC
TRBJ2-2 . TRBV5-1 . CASSPRVTGELFF TGCGCCAGCAGCCCCAGGGTCACCGGGGAGCTGTTTTTT
TRBJ1-5 . TRBV7-9 TRBD1 CASSPGQGAANQPQHF TGTGCCAGCAGCCCCGGACAGGGGGCTGCCAATCAGCCCCAGCATTTT
TRBJ2-5 . TRBV6-5 . CASSYQGTFETQYF TGTGCCAGCAGTTACCAGGGGACATTCGAGACCCAGTACTTC
TRBJ1-1 . TRBV15 . CATSDLFGLPVVGTEAFF TGTGCCACCAGCGACCTATTTGGGCTCCCCGTGGTTGGGACTGAAGCTTTCTTT
TRBJ2-1 . TRBV3-1/TRBV3-2 . CASSQVLARYNEQFF TGTGCCAGCAGCCAAGTTCTGGCGAGGTACAATGAGCAGTTCTTC
TRBJ2-1 . TRBV24-1 . CATSGTVYNEQFF TGTGCCACCAGTGGGACGGTTTACAATGAGCAGTTCTTC
TRBJ2-5 . TRBV7-9 . CASLSVQETQYF TGTGCCAGCCTGTCAGTTCAAGAGACCCAGTACTTC
TRBJ1-6 . TRBV27 . CASSLSAESSYNSPLHF TGTGCCAGCAGTTTATCGGCAGAGAGCTCCTATAATTCACCCCTCCACTTT
TRBJ1-1 few TRBV27 TRBD1 CASSFSGQIEAFF TGTGCCAGCAGTTTTTCGGGACAGATTGAAGCTTTCTTT
TRBJ1-5 . TRBV30 TRBD1 CAWTPGRGNQPQHF TGTGCCTGGACCCCTGGCAGGGGGAATCAGCCCCAGCATTTT
TRBJ1-1 . TRBV12-3/TRBV12-4 . CASSLGLNTEAFF TGTGCCAGCAGTCTGGGACTGAACACTGAAGCTTTCTTT